Each of the 14 T cell receptor beta chains below was sequenced from the same sample in a study of OX40 agonist ivuxolimab in advanced cancers. The repertoire was sequenced with immunoSEQ multiplex PCR; TCRdb's copy has only in-frame clones and lacks some. Of around 56,000 clones listed, around four fifths are singletons. The sequencing used CD4+ or CD8+ T cells sorted from blood, collected in a trial of the OX40 agonist ivuxolimab. The source is an adult with an advanced solid tumor such as melanoma, head and neck, liver or kidney cancer.

Comments on this clone: The same CDR3 can be traced to other DNA sequences in this sample. The chain is built from TRBV27 and TRBJ1-5, with D possibly matching TRBD1 (5 bases). Deletions cut 6 bases from V and 6 bases from J, with 15 bases between. The CDR3 spans 14 residues. From germline, CDR1 is MNHEY and CDR2 SMNVEV (reference sequence). CDR3 sequence: CASRVRGEGQPQHF. The CDR3 region has the DNA TGTGCCAGCAGGGTGAGGGGCGAAGGTCAGCCCCAGCATTTT.

This rearrangement joins TRBV6-1 to TRBJ2-3; possible D gene TRBD1, 6 bases. V was pared by 2 bases and J by 2 bases, with 11 bases between. The germline CDR1 and CDR2 sequences are MNHNS and SASEGT. This CDR3 comprises 15 residues. CDR3 protein: CASSELPGVTDTQYF. Written as DNA, the CDR3 is TGTGCCAGCAGTGAATTGCCAGGGGTCACAGATACGCAGTATTTT.

V and J are TRBV28 and TRBJ1-4, with TRBD1 identical over 7 bases. Germline V CDR1 and CDR2: MDHEN, SYDVKM. The CDR3 covers 13 residues. The CDR3 nucleotides read TGTGCAACGAGGGGACAGCCGGATGAAAAACTGTTTTTT. Its translation: CATRGQPDEKLFF.

The V gene is TRBV4-1, the J gene TRBJ2-7; D perhaps matches TRBD2 (5 bases). CDR1 is MGHRA, CDR2 YSYEKL, per germline. CDR3 size: 15 residues. The V and J ends lost 0 bases and 6 bases respectively, with 15 bases between them. The CDR3 region is CASSQDRGNLIEQYF. DNA for the CDR3: TGCGCCAGCAGCCAAGATCGAGGGAATCTCATCGAGCAGTACTTC.

The chain carries TRBV29-1 and TRBJ2-7; D gene unclear. Germline CDR1 SQVTM, CDR2 ANQGSEA. This CDR3 region has 11 residues. With 4 bases removed from V and 5 bases from J, the gap between germline ends came to 9 bases. The CDR3 spells CSVVQRNEQYF. DNA of the CDR3: TGCAGCGTTGTACAGAGGAACGAGCAGTACTTC.

V gene TRBV5-5 combines with J gene TRBJ2-1, with TRBD1 as a possible D gene (6 bases). The CDR3 length is 14 residues. CDR1 is SGHKS and CDR2 is YYEKEE in the germline V gene (reference sequence). V lost 0 bases and J lost 6, with 10 bases in between. CDR3 bases: TGTGCCAGCAGCTTGGGAACAGGGTTCAATGAGCAGTTCTTC. This sequence encodes CASSLGTGFNEQFF.

CDR3 region: CASMETGREETQYF. The CDR3 nucleotides are TGTGCCAGCATGGAGACAGGTCGGGAAGAGACCCAGTACTTC. The chain uses TRBV13 and TRBJ2-5, with a weak D call TRBD1 (6 bases). The germline CDR1 and CDR2 sequences are PRHDT and FYEKMQ (reference sequence). The CDR3 is made up of 14 amino acids. V shed 7 bases and J shed 3 bases, with 15 bases lying between them.

This clone was detected a few times. The rearrangement uses TRBV29-1 and TRBJ1-4, with a possible D match to TRBD1 (5 bases). Germline V gives CDR1 SQVTM, CDR2 ANQGSEA. This CDR3 is 14 amino acids long. Trimming took 5 bases from V and 4 from J, leaving 14 bases between them. The CDR3 loop is CSVTVGGVNEKLFF. In DNA, the CDR3 is TGCAGCGTTACCGTCGGGGGAGTTAATGAAAAACTGTTTTTT.

This chain links TRBV4-1 with TRBJ2-7; 7 nucleotides line up with TRBD2. Losses at the gene ends were 6 bases for V and 5 bases for J; bases not matched to a gene: 10. The CDR3 has 14 residues. From germline, CDR1 is MGHRA and CDR2 YSYEKL. The DNA of the CDR3 is TGCGCCAGCAGGAGGGACTACCGATGGCACGAGCAGTACTTC. Translating it yields CASRRDYRWHEQYF.

The chain uses TRBV5-4 and TRBJ2-3, with D possibly matching TRBD1 (5 bases). V was pared by 2 bases and J by 9 bases, with 13 bases between. CDR3 length equals 13 residues. Germline loops: CDR1 SGHNT, CDR2 YYREEE (reference sequence). In DNA, the CDR3 is TGTGCCAGCAGCTTACCTGGACAAGAGACGCAGTATTTT. Translation gives CASSLPGQETQYF. Based on the CDR3 plus reference TRBV5-4 and TRBJ2-3, the full variable domain is ETGVTQSPTHLIKTRGQQVTLRCSSQSGHNTVSWYQQALGQGPQFIFQYYREEENGRGNFPPRFSGLQFPNYSSELNVNALELDDSALYLCASSLPGQETQYFGPGTRLTVL.

The genes are TRBV19 and TRBJ1-1; D is possibly TRBD1 (5 bases). With 3 bases removed from V and 3 bases from J, the gap between germline ends came to 17 bases. The CDR3 is 16 residues long. Germline CDR1 and CDR2: LNHDA and SQIVND (reference sequence). Here the CDR3 reads CASSINPAGGDTEAFF. The CDR3 nucleotides read TGTGCCAGTAGTATCAACCCGGCGGGGGGGGACACTGAAGCTTTCTTT.

J is TRBJ1-4 and V is TRBV6-1; 7 bases line up with TRBD1. V shed 10 bases and J 7 bases; nucleotides not matched to a gene: 6. Germline V CDR1 and CDR2: MNHNS, SASEGT. This CDR3 has 12 residues. In nucleotides, the CDR3 is TGTGCCATCACAGGGGCCGCTGAAAAACTGTTTTTT. Translation: CAITGAAEKLFF.

This clone was recorded only once. The gene calls are TRBV7-9 and TRBJ1-2, with D possibly matching TRBD1 (6 bases). CDR1 and CDR2 (germline): SEHNR, FQNEAQ (reference sequence). This CDR3 region has 17 residues. V dropped 5 bases and J dropped 5 bases, with 24 bases sitting between them. The CDR3 is CASSHKVGASGGYGYTF. CDR3 coding DNA: TGTGCCAGCAGCCACAAAGTGGGGGCCTCGGGGGGTTATGGCTACACCTTC.

This clone came up once. V is TRBV6-5 and J is TRBJ2-5; possible D gene TRBD1, 7 bases. CDR1 and CDR2 (germline): MNHEY, SVGAGI. The germline V and J ends were trimmed by 0 bases and 4 bases, with 15 bases remaining between them. The CDR3 totals 16 residues. The CDR3 DNA follows: TGTGCCAGCAGTTACTCAGGCAGGGGGGCCGGAGAGACCCAGTACTTC. Translation gives CASSYSGRGAGETQYF.